A selection of T cell receptor beta chains follows, all from one sample in a study of blood T cell repertoires in COVID-19. Assay: immunoSEQ multiplex PCR; the TCRdb copy retains only in-frame clones and omits some. The data contain 110,000 or so clones, 85% to 90% of them seen just once; the ten biggest clones take up around 4%. The sequenced sample consisted of peripheral blood. These receptors were obtained from a middle-aged man with acute or convalescent COVID-19. Both conserved end residues are trimmed from each CDR3.

>TRBV7-2|TRBJ2-7
ASSPRPDSYYEQY
>TRBV6-5|TRBJ2-1
ATNAGGSSYNEQF
>TRBV27|TRBJ2-5
ASSPTGIRETQY
>TRBV2|TRBJ1-3
ASSFQGASGNTIY
>TRBV27|TRBJ1-5
ASSLTTANQPQH
>TRBV4-1|TRBJ2-1
ASSPGDRQYNEQF
>TRBV12-3/TRBV12-4|TRBJ2-1
ASSQQGEGEQF
>TRBV4-1|TRBJ2-2
ASSHSPGLASGELF
>TRBV7-9|TRBJ1-2
ASTLSGTTPLNYGYT
>TRBV6-5|TRBJ2-3
AGRRASTDTQY
>TRBV30|TRBJ1-5
AWSVTGEQPQH
>TRBV9|TRBJ1-2
ASSRQGTSEGYT
>TRBV5-5|TRBJ2-1
ASSLGIGTVYNEQF
>TRBV5-1|TRBJ2-7
ASSLGVSSGRNEQY
>TRBV11-3|TRBJ2-3
ASSLQATDTQY
>TRBV11-2|TRBJ1-4
ASSPKSGEKLF
>TRBV2|TRBJ2-3
ASKRSISPDTQY
>TRBV6-1|TRBJ2-7
ASSEVGVTYEQY
>TRBV10-1|TRBJ2-5
ASSADRGQETQY
>TRBV7-8|TRBJ2-5
ASSLRVETQY
>TRBV7-9|TRBJ2-1
ASSLGGTGNEQF
>TRBV7-3|TRBJ2-7
ASSLTGGQTYEQY
>TRBV10-3|TRBJ2-5
AITARGGETQY
>TRBV11-2|TRBJ2-5
ASSSGQGARETQY
>TRBV9|TRBJ2-2
ASNVAGSPGELF
>TRBV7-8|TRBJ1-1
ASSFRGSIFTEAF
>TRBV27|TRBJ1-6
ASSSRQGARSPLH
>TRBV13|TRBJ2-5
ASSPMLLAQETQY
>TRBV19|TRBJ1-5
ASSIGRGQTNQPQH
>TRBV7-2|TRBJ2-1
ASSLVRAGGENEQF
>TRBV19|TRBJ2-5
ASSTRGVNQETQY
>TRBV4-1|TRBJ2-7
ASSQVGTAYEQY
>TRBV5-1|TRBJ2-2
ASSLRTVPGELF
>TRBV21-1|TRBJ1-1
ASSKRSQGIAEAF
>TRBV10-1|TRBJ2-7
ASSEGPTYEQY
>TRBV3-1/TRBV3-2|TRBJ1-1
ASSREGRVMNTEAF
>TRBV4-2|TRBJ2-1
ASSHKPDSEQF
>TRBV3-1/TRBV3-2|TRBJ1-5
ASSQGTQGVNQPQH
>TRBV9|TRBJ1-3
ASSVGGIPSGNTIY
>TRBV19|TRBJ1-5
ASAELDRDKVPQH
>TRBV5-1|TRBJ2-7
ASSPAGTGVYEQY
>TRBV27|TRBJ2-5
ASSRASGGQETQY
>TRBV5-1|TRBJ1-1
ASSKDTLNTEAF
>TRBV15|TRBJ2-5
ATSRDRRYQETQY
>TRBV7-7|TRBJ2-1
ASSSGLALNNEQF